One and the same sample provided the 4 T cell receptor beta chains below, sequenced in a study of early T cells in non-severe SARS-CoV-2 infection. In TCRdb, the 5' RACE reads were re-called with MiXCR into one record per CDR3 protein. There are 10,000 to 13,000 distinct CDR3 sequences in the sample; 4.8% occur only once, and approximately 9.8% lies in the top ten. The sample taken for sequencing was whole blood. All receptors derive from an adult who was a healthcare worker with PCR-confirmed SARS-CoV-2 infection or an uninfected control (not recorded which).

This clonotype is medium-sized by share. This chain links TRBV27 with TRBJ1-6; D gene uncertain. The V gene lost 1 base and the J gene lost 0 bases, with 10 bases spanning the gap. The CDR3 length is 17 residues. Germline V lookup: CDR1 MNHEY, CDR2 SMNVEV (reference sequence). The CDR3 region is CASSLFGGSSYNSPLHF. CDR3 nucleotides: TGTGCCAGCAGTTTATTCGGAGGGAGCTCCTATAATTCACCCCTCCACTTT.

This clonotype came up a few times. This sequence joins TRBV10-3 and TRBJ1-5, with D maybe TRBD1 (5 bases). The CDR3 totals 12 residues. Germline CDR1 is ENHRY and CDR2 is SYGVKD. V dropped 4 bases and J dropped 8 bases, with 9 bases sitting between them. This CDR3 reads CAISVEGEPQHF. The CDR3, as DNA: TGTGCCATCAGTGTTGAAGGGGAGCCCCAGCATTTT.

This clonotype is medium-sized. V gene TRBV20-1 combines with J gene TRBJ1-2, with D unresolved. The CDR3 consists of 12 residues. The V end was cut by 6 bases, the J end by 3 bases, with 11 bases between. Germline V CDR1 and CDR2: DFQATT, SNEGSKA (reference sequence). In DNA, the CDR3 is TGCAGTGCCTATTCGGGCGACTATGGCTACACCTTC. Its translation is CSAYSGDYGYTF.

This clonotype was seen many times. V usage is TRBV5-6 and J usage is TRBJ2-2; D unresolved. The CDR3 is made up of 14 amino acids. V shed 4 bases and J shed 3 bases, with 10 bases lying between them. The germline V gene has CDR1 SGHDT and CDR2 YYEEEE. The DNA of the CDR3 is TGTGCCAGCAGCCCCGTATGGGACACCGGGGAGCTGTTTTTT. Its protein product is CASSPVWDTGELFF.